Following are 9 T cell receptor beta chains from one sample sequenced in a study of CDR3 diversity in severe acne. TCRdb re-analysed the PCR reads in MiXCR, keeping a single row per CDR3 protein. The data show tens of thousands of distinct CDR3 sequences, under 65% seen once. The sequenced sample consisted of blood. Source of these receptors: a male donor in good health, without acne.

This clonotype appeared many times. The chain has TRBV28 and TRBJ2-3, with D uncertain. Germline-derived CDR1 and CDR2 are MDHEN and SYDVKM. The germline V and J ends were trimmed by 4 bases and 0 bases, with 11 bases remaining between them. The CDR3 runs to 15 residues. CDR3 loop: CASSSTRSSTDTQYF. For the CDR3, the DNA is TGTGCCAGCAGTTCGACACGGTCCAGCACAGATACGCAGTATTTT.

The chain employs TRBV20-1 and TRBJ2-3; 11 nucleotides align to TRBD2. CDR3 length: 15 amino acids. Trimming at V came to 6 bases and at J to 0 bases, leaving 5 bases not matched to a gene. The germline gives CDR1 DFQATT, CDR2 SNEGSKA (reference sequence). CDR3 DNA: TGCAGTGCCACTAGCGGGAGATCTAGCACAGATACGCAGTATTTT. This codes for CSATSGRSSTDTQYF.

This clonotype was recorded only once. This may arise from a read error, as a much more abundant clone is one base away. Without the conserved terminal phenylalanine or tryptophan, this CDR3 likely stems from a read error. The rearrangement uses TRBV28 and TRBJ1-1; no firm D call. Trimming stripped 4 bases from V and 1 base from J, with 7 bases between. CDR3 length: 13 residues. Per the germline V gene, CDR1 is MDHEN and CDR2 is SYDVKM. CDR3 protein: CASSWVGNTEAFL. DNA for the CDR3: TGTGCCAGCAGTTGGGTGGGGAACACTGAAGCTTTCCTT.

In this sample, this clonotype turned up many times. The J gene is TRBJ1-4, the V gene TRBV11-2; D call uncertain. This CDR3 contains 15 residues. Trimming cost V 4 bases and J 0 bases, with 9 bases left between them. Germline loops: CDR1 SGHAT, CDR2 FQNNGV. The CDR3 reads CASSSWGATNEKLFF. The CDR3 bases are TGTGCCAGCAGCTCATGGGGTGCAACTAATGAAAAACTGTTTTTT.

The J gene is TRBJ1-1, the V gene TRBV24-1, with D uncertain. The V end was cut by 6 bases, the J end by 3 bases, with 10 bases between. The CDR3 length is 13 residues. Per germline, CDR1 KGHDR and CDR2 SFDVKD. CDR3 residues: CATSHSLDTEAFF. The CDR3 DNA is TGTGCCACCAGTCACAGTCTGGACACTGAAGCTTTCTTT.

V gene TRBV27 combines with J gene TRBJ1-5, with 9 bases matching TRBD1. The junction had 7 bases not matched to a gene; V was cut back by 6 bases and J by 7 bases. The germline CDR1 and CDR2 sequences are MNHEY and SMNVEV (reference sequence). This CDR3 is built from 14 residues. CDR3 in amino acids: CASRGTGFRQPQHF. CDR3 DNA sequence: TGTGCCAGCAGAGGGACAGGGTTCAGGCAGCCCCAGCATTTT.

CDR3: CASSFRTGSTETQYF. Here the CDR3 DNA reads TGTGCCAGCAGCTTCCGGACAGGTTCTACGGAGACCCAGTACTTC. The genes are TRBV5-5 and TRBJ2-5, with 7 bases lining up with TRBD1. Germline-derived CDR1 and CDR2 are SGHKS and YYEKEE (reference sequence). The CDR3 contains 15 residues. V shed 2 bases and J 5 bases; nucleotides not matched to a gene: 9.

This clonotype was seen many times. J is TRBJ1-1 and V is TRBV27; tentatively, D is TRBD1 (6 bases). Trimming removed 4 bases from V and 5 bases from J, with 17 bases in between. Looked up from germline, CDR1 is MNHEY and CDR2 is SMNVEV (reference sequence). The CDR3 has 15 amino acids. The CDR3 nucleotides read TGTGCCAGCAGTTCATACACAGGGATGGGGACTGAAGCTTTCTTT. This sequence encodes CASSSYTGMGTEAFF.

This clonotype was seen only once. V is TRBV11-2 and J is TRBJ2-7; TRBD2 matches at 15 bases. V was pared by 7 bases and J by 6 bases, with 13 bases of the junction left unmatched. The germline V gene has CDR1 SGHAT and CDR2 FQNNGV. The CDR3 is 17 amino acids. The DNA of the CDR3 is TGTGCCAGCACTCCTCCGGGACTAGCGGGAGGTAGATCCGAGCAGTACTTC. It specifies CASTPPGLAGGRSEQYF.